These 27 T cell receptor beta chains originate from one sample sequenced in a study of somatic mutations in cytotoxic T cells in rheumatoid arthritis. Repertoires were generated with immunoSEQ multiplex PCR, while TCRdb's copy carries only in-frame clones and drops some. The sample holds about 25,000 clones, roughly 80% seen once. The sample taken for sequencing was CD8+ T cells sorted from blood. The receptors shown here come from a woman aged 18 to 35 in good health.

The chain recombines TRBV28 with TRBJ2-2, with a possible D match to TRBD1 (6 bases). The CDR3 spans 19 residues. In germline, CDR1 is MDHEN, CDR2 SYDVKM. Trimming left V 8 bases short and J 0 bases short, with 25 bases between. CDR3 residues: CASVERTGQERTNTGELFF. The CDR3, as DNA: TGTGCCAGCGTAGAAAGGACGGGACAAGAAAGAACGAACACCGGGGAGCTGTTTTTT. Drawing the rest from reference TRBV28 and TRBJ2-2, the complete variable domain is DVKVTQSSRYLVKRTGEKVFLECVQDMDHENMFWYRQDPGLGLRLIYFSYDVKMKEKGDIPEGYSVSREKKERFSLILESASTNQTSMYLCASVERTGQERTNTGELFFGEGSRLTVL.

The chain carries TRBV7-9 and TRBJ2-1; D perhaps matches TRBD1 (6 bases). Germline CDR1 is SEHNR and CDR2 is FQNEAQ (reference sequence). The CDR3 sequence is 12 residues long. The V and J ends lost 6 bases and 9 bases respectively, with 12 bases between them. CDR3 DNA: TGTGCCAGCAGGGAACAGGGAAGTGAGCAGTTCTTC. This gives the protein CASREQGSEQFF. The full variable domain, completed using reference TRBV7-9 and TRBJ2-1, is DTGVSQNPRHKITKRGQNVTFRCDPISEHNRLYWYRQTLGQGPEFLTYFQNEAQLEKSRLLSDRFSAERPKGSFSTLEIQRTEQGDSAMYLCASREQGSEQFFGPGTRLTVL.

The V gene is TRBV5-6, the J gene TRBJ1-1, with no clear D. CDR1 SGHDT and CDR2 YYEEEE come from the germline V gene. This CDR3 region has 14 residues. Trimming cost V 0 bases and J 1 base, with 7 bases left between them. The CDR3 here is CASSLDGRNTEAFF. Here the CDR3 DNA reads TGTGCCAGCAGCTTGGATGGCAGGAACACTGAAGCTTTCTTT.

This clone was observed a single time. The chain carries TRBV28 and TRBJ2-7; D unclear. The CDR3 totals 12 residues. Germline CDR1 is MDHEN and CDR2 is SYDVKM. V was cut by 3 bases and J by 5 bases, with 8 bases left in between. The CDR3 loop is CASSLGGDEQYF. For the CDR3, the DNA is TGTGCCAGCAGTTTGGGTGGGGACGAGCAGTACTTC.

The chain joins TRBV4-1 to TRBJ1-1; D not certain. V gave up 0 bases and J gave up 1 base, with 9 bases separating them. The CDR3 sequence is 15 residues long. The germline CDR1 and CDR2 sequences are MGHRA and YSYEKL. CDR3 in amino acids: CASSQDSVGNTEAFF. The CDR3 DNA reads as TGCGCCAGCAGCCAAGATAGCGTCGGGAACACTGAAGCTTTCTTT.

CDR3 residues: CASASGSAGELFF. DNA for the CDR3: TGTGCCAGCGCTAGCGGGAGTGCCGGGGAGCTGTTTTTT. The genes are TRBV6-6 and TRBJ2-2, with 10 nucleotides matching TRBD2. Germline V gives CDR1 MNHNY, CDR2 SVGAGI (reference sequence). The CDR3 covers 13 residues. V lost 8 bases, J lost 6 bases, and 3 bases stayed unmatched.

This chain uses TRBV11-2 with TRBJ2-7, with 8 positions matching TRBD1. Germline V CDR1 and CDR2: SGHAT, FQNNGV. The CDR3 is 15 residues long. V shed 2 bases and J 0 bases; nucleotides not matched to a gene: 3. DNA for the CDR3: TGTGCCAGCAGCTTACAGGGGGCCCTCTCCTACGAGCAGTACGTC. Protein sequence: CASSLQGALSYEQYV.

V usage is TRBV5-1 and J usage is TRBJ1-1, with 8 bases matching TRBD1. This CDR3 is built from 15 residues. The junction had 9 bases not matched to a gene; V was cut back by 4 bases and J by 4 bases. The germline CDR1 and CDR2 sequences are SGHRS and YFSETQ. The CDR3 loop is CASSPSDREVTEAFF. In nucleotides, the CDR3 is TGCGCCAGCAGCCCCTCGGACAGGGAGGTCACTGAAGCTTTCTTT. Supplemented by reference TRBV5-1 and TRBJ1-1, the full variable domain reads KAGVTQTPRYLIKTRGQQVTLSCSPISGHRSVSWYQQTPGQGLQFLFEYFSETQRNKGNFPGRFSGRQFSNSRSEMNVSTLELGDSALYLCASSPSDREVTEAFFGQGTRLTVV.

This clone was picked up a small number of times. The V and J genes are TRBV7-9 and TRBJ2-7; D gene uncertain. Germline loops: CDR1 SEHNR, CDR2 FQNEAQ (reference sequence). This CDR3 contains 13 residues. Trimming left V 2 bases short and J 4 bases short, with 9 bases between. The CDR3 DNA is TGTGCCAGCAGCTTATCCTCTGGGTACGAGCAGTACTTC. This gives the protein CASSLSSGYEQYF.

This CDR3 is CASSSSAPGNTEAFF. CDR3 sequence (DNA): TGCGCCAGCAGCTCCAGCGCCCCGGGGAACACTGAAGCTTTCTTT. J is TRBJ1-1 and V is TRBV5-1; D is uncertain. V was cut by 3 bases and J by 1 base, with 13 bases left in between. Germline assignment: CDR1 SGHRS and CDR2 YFSETQ. The CDR3 is 15 amino acids.

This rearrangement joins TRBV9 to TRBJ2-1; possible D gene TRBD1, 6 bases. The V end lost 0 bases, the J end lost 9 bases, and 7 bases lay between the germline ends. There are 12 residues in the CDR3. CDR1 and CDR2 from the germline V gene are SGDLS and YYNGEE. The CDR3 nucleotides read TGTGCCAGCAGCGTAGGAGGGGGTGAGCAGTTCTTC. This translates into CASSVGGGEQFF.

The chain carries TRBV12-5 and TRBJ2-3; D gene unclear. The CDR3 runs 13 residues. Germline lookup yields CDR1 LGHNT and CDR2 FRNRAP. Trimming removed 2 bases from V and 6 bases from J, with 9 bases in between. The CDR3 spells CASGLHSMDTQYF. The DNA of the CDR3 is TGTGCTAGTGGTTTGCACTCTATGGATACGCAGTATTTT.

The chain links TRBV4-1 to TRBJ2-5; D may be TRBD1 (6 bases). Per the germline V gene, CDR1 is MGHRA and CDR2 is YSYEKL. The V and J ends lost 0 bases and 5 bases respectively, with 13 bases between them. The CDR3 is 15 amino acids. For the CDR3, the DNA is TGCGCCAGCAGCCAAGACACAGGGCGGTTGGAGACCCAGTACTTC. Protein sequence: CASSQDTGRLETQYF.

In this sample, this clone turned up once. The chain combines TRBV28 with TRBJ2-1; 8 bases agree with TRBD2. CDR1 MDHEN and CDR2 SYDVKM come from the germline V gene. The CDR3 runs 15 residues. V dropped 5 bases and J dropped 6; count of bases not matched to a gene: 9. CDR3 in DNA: TGTGCCAGCAGTACCTCGGGGGGGAAGATCAATGAGCAGTTCTTC. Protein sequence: CASSTSGGKINEQFF.

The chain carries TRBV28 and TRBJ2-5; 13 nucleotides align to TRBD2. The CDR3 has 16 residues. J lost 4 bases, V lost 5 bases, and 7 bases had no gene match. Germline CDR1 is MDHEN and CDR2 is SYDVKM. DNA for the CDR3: TGTGCCAGCAGTCATCCGGGACTAGCGGGACGAGAGACCCAGTACTTC. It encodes CASSHPGLAGRETQYF.

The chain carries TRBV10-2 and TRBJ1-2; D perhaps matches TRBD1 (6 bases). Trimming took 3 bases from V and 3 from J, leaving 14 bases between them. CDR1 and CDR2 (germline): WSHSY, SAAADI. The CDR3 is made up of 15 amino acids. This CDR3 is CASSDWQGLDYGYTF. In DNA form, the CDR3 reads TGCGCCAGCAGTGATTGGCAGGGGTTAGACTATGGCTACACCTTC.

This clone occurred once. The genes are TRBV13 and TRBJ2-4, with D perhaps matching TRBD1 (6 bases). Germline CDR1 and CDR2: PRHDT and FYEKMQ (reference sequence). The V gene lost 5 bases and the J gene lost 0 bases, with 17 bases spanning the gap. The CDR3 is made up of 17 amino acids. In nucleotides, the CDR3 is TGTGCCAGCAGCCCCCCCTCAGGGGACCAAGCCAAAAACATTCAGTACTTC. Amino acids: CASSPPSGDQAKNIQYF. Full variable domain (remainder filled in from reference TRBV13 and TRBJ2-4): AAGVIQSPRHLIKEKRETATLKCYPIPRHDTVYWYQQGPGQDPQFLISFYEKMQSDKGSIPDRFSAQQFSDYHSELNMSSLELGDSALYFCASSPPSGDQAKNIQYFGAGTRLSVL.

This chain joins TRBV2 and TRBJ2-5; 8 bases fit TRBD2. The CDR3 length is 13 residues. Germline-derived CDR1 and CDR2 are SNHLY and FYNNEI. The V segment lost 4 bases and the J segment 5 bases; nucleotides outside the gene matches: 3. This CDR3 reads CASSGLAGETQYF. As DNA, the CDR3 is TGTGCCAGCAGTGGGTTAGCGGGGGAGACCCAGTACTTC.

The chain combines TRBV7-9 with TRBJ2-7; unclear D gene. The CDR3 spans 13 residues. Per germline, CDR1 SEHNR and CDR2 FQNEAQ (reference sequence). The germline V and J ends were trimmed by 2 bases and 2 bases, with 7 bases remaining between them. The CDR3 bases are TGTGCCAGCAGCTTAAGTCTCGCCTACGAGCAGTACTTC. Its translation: CASSLSLAYEQYF.

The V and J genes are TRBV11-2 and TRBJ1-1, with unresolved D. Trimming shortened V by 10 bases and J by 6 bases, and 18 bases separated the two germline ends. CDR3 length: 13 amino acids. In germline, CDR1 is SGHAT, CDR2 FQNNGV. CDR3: CAIHVRGTAEAFF. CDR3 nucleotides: TGTGCCATCCACGTTCGTGGTACAGCTGAAGCTTTCTTT.

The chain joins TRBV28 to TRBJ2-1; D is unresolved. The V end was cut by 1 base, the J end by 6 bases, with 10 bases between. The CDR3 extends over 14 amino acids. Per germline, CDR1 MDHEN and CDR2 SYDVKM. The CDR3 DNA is TGTGCCAGCAGTTTATCCCCCCGCGCCAATGAGCAGTTCTTC. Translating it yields CASSLSPRANEQFF.

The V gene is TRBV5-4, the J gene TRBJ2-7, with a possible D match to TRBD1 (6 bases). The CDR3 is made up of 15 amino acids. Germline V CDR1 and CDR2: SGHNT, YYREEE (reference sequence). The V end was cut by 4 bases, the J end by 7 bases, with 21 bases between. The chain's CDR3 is CASSPDPGETREQYV. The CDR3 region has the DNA TGTGCCAGCAGCCCCGACCCAGGGGAAACGAGGGAGCAGTACGTC.

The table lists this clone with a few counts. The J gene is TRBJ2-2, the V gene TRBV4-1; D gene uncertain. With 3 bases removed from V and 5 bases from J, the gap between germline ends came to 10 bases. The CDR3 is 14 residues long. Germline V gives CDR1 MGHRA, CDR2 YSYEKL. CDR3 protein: CASSHLPWTGELFF. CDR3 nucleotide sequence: TGCGCCAGCAGCCACCTTCCATGGACCGGGGAGCTGTTTTTT.

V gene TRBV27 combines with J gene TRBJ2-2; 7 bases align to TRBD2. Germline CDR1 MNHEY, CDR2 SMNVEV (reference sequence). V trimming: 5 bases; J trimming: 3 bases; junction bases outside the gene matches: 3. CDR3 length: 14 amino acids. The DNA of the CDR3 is TGTGCCAGCAGTAGCGGGGTTGACACCGGGGAGCTGTTTTTT. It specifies CASSSGVDTGELFF.

The CDR3 region is CASSLTGGGYTF. CDR3 in DNA: TGTGCCAGCAGTCTGACAGGGGGAGGCTACACCTTC. The chain has TRBV25-1 and TRBJ1-2, with 9 bases that match TRBD1. Germline V gene lookup returns CDR1 MGHDK and CDR2 SYGVNS. The J segment lost 8 bases and the V segment lost 5 bases, leaving 3 bases of the junction unmatched. The CDR3 sequence is 12 residues long.

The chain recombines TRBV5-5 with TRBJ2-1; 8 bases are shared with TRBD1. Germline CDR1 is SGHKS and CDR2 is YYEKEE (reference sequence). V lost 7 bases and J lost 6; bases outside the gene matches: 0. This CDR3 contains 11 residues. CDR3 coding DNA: TGTGCCAGCGGACAGGGCAATGAGCAGTTCTTC. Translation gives CASGQGNEQFF.

The CDR3 is CASRRQGEAFF. The CDR3, as DNA: TGTGCCAGCAGGAGACAGGGAGAAGCTTTCTTT. J is TRBJ1-1 and V is TRBV28, with 7 bases aligning to TRBD1. The CDR3 consists of 11 residues. The trim removed 6 bases at V and 8 bases at J, leaving 3 bases unmatched. Germline V gives CDR1 MDHEN, CDR2 SYDVKM.